This T cell receptor beta chain is from a study of shared clonotypes between healthy human individuals. General study results and limits: Represented diversity (both genetic and exposure-history) was limited by the small number of donors.

Germline assignment: CDR1 SGHVS and CDR2 FNYEAQ. The trim removed 1 base at V and 4 bases at J, leaving 7 bases unmatched. The CDR3 runs to 16 residues. The naive CD8 fraction comprised CD45RO-negative cells positively selected for CCR7 and excluded terminally differentiated effector memory CD45RA+ cells. Assay: immunoSEQ multiplex PCR; the TCRdb copy retains only in-frame clones and omits some. The sample lists under 2,000,000 clones; about 95% were seen once. As concerns this clone: The target antigen is unknown.

The clonotype originates from a man younger than 35 in good health. The sequenced sample was naive CD8+ T cells sorted from blood. The chain is built from TRBV7-6 and TRBJ2-3; the match to TRBD1 covers 8 bases. In nucleotides, the CDR3 is TGTGCCAGCAGCTTAGAGTGGCAGGGGGCGGCAGATACGCAGTATTTT. Amino acids: CASSLEWQGAADTQYF.